This T cell receptor (beta chain) was obtained from a study of radiation and T cells in renal cell carcinoma (dated by TCRdb to 2020 to 2021). Study-wide context: A total of under 60 samples underwent TCR beta sequencing, made up of roughly 26 tumors and some 27 peripheral blood samples. In the 45 to 65 samples combined, 4,016,671 unique CDR3 nucleotide sequences were found, encoding approximately 2,900,000 unique CDR3 amino acid sequences. The last blood draw occurred 4 weeks after radiation, at the same time as nephrectomy.

TCR beta libraries were generated from genomic DNA with the immunoSEQ kit, following the manufacturer's recommendations. Library preparation used a first multiplex PCR with proprietary primers, then a second PCR adding unique barcodes, with bead cleanups after each round. A positive control reaction and a negative control reaction, both provided in the kit, were run with every batch of samples. The final libraries were assessed on an Agilent 4200 TapeStation D1000 ScreenTape, pooled by volume, and quantified by qPCR. Sequencing was performed on an Illumina NextSeq500 with a MidOutput 150-cycle cartridge, and 156 Read1 and 15 Index1 cycles were run with kit custom primers. The pooled library was loaded at 1.0 pM, and roughly 18% PhiX control was spiked in. Concerning the study's data processing: Vendor-processed data were analyzed in R, and a clonotype was defined as all T cells sharing the same CDR3 nucleotide sequence. For clone abundance analyses, frequencies were normalized to the 10,000 most abundant clones per sample. Public T cell clones, which averaged fewer than five per sample, were excluded before analysis. Tumor-enriched and baseline blood-enriched clonotypes were defined by at least a 32-fold difference in abundance between compartments. A beta-binomial differential abundance model was used to identify clonotypes that were expanded or contracted between blood time points. Tumor-blood repertoire similarity was measured with the Baroni-Urbani and Buser coefficient, and groups were compared using two-tailed Wilcoxon tests in R. Sourced from immuneACCESS, this table was stored by TCRdb with only in-frame sequences that have V and J called. A share of the clones is absent; for the studies checked, an unresolved V gene accounts for under half, and the remainder has no known explanation. The V and J calls and clone size come from that table; D and trimming were worked out from the DNA. The sample yields fewer than 85,000 clones; around 89% were counted once. The ten top clones hold roughly 5.4% of the sample.

In regard to this clone: The specificity of this receptor is unknown. Nothing much larger sits one base from this clone, and base qualities are not available.

The investigation overall reported the following: In blood, the top tumor clonotypes increased between baseline and 2 weeks post-radiation and then shrank by 4 weeks, which suggests that tumor-resident clones expanded only transiently. Blood repertoire dynamics were not followed beyond 4 weeks after treatment. No pretreatment tumor biopsies were available, so the baseline intratumoral presence of clonotypes could not be determined. Effects of radiation dose or scheduling on the TCR repertoire could not be addressed with the single-armed trial design.

The time point label of this sample denotes: blood 4 weeks post-SBRT, at nephrectomy. This specimen's treatment or condition label, per the study, means: 15 Gy SBRT to primary tumor, nephrectomy 4 weeks later. Samples were obtained from a clinical trial, in which 15 Gy stereotactic body radiation therapy was delivered to primary renal cell carcinomas and nephrectomy was performed 4 weeks later. To follow tumor-enriched clonotypes, serial peripheral blood was collected from radiation-treated patients at baseline and at 2 weeks and 4 weeks after SBRT. All patients had renal cell carcinoma with clear cell pathology. Genomic DNA for TCR sequencing was prepared using the QIAamp DNA Blood Mini Kit (Qiagen). The analyses included only samples that passed all quality control checks. The CDR3 numbers 18 residues from cysteine through phenylalanine. Only CDR3 DNA is held: 54 bases, read in frame from base 1. V has 5 bases trimmed and J has 7 bases trimmed; junction bases matching no gene number 16. Via the germline V gene, CDR1 is SGHTA and CDR2 FQGNSA.

The input for sequencing was blood, taken from a patient whose treatment included radiotherapy and nephrectomy. The TCR was taken from a woman between 70 and 85 years old with renal cell carcinoma. This sequence uses TRBV7-2 and TRBJ2-1; 11 middle bases align to TRBD1. The nucleotide sequence is given as TGTGCCAGCAGCGTAGGGACCCCTGGACAGGGGGCCAGGAATGAGCAGTTCTTC. It specifies CASSVGTPGQGARNEQFF.